This TCR beta chain was sequenced during a study of regulatory T cells in long-lasting Graves disease. Notes on the study in general: TRBV28, TRBJ1-2 and TRBJ2-5 emerged as the favored segments in persistent disease.

This clonotype came up once. Its target is not known. The time point here: persistent/refractory GD, antithyroid drugs over 5 years with positive TRAb. RNA extracted from PBMCs served as the sequencing template. The CDR3 runs to 16 residues. Trimming stripped 6 bases from V and 6 bases from J, with 23 bases between. Library construction for TCR beta used iRepertoire HTBI primers and Arm-PCR of CDR3 regions. TCRdb called the multiplex PCR reads again in MiXCR, with one record for every CDR3 protein. In the table there are a few hundred thousand distinct CDR3 sequences, roughly 24% of which are singletons.

The chain uses TRBV12-3 or TRBV12-4 and TRBJ1-2; D gene ambiguous. This TCR came from a woman in her 40s with Graves disease. The sequenced sample was peripheral blood mononuclear cells (PBMCs), obtained when the disease was refractory, from a patient treated with antithyroid drugs. The CDR3: CASRDGAGAEDDGYTF. As DNA, the CDR3 is TGTGCCAGCAGGGACGGAGCCGGAGCCGAAGACGATGGCTACACCTTC.